This T cell receptor beta chain was retrieved from a study of T cell changes during pregnancy in multiple sclerosis. Per the germline V gene, CDR1 is SQVTM and CDR2 is ANQGSEA. The CDR3 sequence is 13 residues long. Losses at the gene ends were 7 bases for V and 2 bases for J; bases not matched to a gene: 3. Clones were read by immunoSEQ multiplex PCR, and TCRdb kept only the in-frame ones, dropping some. The sample has 36,000 or so clones, 88% seen once; the top ten hold about 0.58%. The sequence was collected from a female donor with multiple sclerosis, enrolled in a pregnancy study. The V gene is TRBV29-1, the J gene TRBJ2-1; TRBD1 aligns across 9 bases. Sequences were derived from CD4+ T cells from peripheral blood mononuclear cells, sampled in the first trimester of pregnancy. The CDR3 DNA reads as TGCAGCGCTGACAGGGGGGCCTACAATGAGCAGTTCTTC. Protein sequence: CSADRGAYNEQFF.